What follows are 17 T cell receptor beta chains derived from one specimen sequenced in a study of tumor-infiltrating lymphocytes in oesophageal squamous cell carcinoma. TCRdb reprocessed the PCR reads with MiXCR, giving one entry per CDR3 protein. This repertoire shows about 15,000 distinct CDR3 sequences, approximately 54% found once; its top ten account for approximately 35%. Sequencing input: esophageal tumor tissue. Receptor source: a female donor with esophageal squamous cell carcinoma.

For the CDR3, the DNA is TGTGCCAGCAGTCTGGCGGACAGGCTGGGAATCAACAATGAGCAGTACTTC. Its protein product is CASSLADRLGINNEQYF. The J gene is TRBJ2-3, the V gene TRBV27; TRBD1 matches at 7 bases. The J call may be mistaken, given a closer DNA end match to TRBJ2-7. Germline V CDR1 and CDR2: MNHEY, SMNVEV (reference sequence). The CDR3 loop spans 17 amino acids.

This clonotype was observed a few times. This chain connects TRBV7-2 to TRBJ1-2, with 10 nucleotides matching TRBD1. Germline values: CDR1 SGHTA, CDR2 FQGNSA. J was trimmed by 8 bases and V by 5 bases; bases with no gene match: 8. This CDR3 spans 14 amino acids. In nucleotides, the CDR3 is TGTGCCAGCAGCGTAAGACAGGGGGCTGAAGGCTACACCTTC. It specifies CASSVRQGAEGYTF. The full variable domain, with the rest looked up from reference TRBV7-2 and TRBJ1-2, is GAGVSQSPSNKVTEKGKDVELRCDPISGHTALYWYRQSLGQGLEFLIYFQGNSAPDKSGLPSDRFSAERTGGSVSTLTIQRTQQEDSAVYLCASSVRQGAEGYTFGSGTRLTVV.

The chain joins TRBV7-2 to TRBJ2-3; D is unclear. V was pared by 3 bases and J by 0 bases, with 1 base between. The CDR3 is 12 amino acids. Germline values: CDR1 SGHTA, CDR2 FQGNSA. CDR3: CASSFSTDTQYF. CDR3 in DNA: TGTGCCAGCAGCTTTAGCACAGATACGCAGTATTTT.

The CDR3 sequence is CASRIKAGGPGEQYF. The CDR3 bases are TGTGCCAGCAGGATAAAAGCGGGAGGGCCAGGCGAGCAGTACTTC. V usage is TRBV7-2 and J usage is TRBJ2-1; 10 nucleotides line up with TRBD2. The J call may be wrong; the DNA end is better matched by TRBJ2-7. This CDR3 has 15 amino acids. Germline loops: CDR1 SGHTA, CDR2 FQGNSA.

In its sample, this clonotype was seen many times. The CDR3 here is CASSIRTGPNQPQHF. As DNA, the CDR3 is TGTGCCAGCAGTATAAGGACGGGGCCAAATCAGCCCCAGCATTTT. The rearrangement joins TRBV2 to TRBJ1-5, with TRBD1 as a possible D gene (5 bases). The CDR3 length is 15 residues. Germline-derived CDR1 and CDR2 are SNHLY and FYNNEI. Trimming pared 5 bases from V and 4 bases from J, leaving 15 bases between.

This clonotype appeared a few times. The genes are TRBV7-2 and TRBJ2-3; no definite D call. Germline loops: CDR1 SGHTA, CDR2 FQGNSA. This CDR3 contains 11 residues. V shed 3 bases and J shed 5 bases, with 3 bases lying between them. DNA for the CDR3: TGTGCCAGCAGCTTTGGAGATACGCAGTATTTT. Translating it yields CASSFGDTQYF.

This clonotype was recorded once. J is TRBJ2-1 and V is TRBV7-2; D gene unclear. The J call may be mistaken, given a closer DNA end match to TRBJ2-7. CDR1 and CDR2 (germline): SGHTA, FQGNSA. This CDR3 is 14 amino acids long. The CDR3 loop reads CASSVLVGSNEQYF. CDR3 DNA: TGTGCCAGCAGCGTCCTAGTGGGGTCCAACGAGCAGTACTTC.

As to this clonotype: The conserved phenylalanine or tryptophan normally closing the CDR3 is absent here, so this likely arose from a read error. The DNA is left out, because the CDR3 cannot be placed on it with certainty; the CDR3 is given as TCRdb lists it. V is TRBV5-6 and J is TRBJ2-5; the table's D call TRBD2 went unverified against the DNA. The CDR3 totals 17 residues, both ends included. Per the germline V gene, CDR1 is SGHDT and CDR2 is YYEEEE. The CDR3 sequence: CASSTTGTSAYEQYFGA.

This clonotype was seen a handful of times. Lacking the conserved final phenylalanine or tryptophan, this CDR3 likely reflects a read error. The DNA is left out, because the CDR3 cannot be placed on it with certainty; the CDR3 is given as TCRdb lists it. The V gene is TRBV28, the J gene TRBJ2-6; the table's D gene call, TRBD1, was not cross checked with the DNA. From germline, CDR1 is MDHEN and CDR2 SYDVKM. Including both end residues, the CDR3 is 11 amino acids long. The CDR3 sequence is CASSSTFKDGT.

This clonotype counts as medium-sized. The gene calls are TRBV7-2 and TRBJ1-2, with D unresolved. Germline V gene lookup returns CDR1 SGHTA and CDR2 FQGNSA. Trimming cost V 5 bases and J 8 bases, with 12 bases left between them. The CDR3 contains 12 residues. DNA of the CDR3: TGTGCCAGCAGCCCAAGGAGTGACGGCTACACCTTC. Translated: CASSPRSDGYTF.

Relative to its sample, this clonotype is medium-sized. V is TRBV7-9 and J is TRBJ2-1; 10 bases align to TRBD1. CDR1 is SEHNR and CDR2 is FQNEAQ in the germline V gene (reference sequence). The CDR3 has 14 amino acids. V trimming: 5 bases; J trimming: 4 bases; junction bases outside the gene matches: 2. CDR3 in amino acids: CASSTGQGYNEQFF. The CDR3 DNA follows: TGTGCCAGCAGCACGGGACAGGGGTACAATGAGCAGTTCTTC.

About this clonotype itself: One junction end disagrees with the germline gene, perhaps due to a read error. The CDR3 spells CASSLEGTGYNEQFF. Written as DNA, the CDR3 is TGTGCCAGCAGTTTAGAAGGGACAGGTTACAATGAGCAGTTCTTC. The V and J genes are TRBV11-2 and TRBJ2-1, with 8 bases lining up with TRBD1. The CDR3 spans 15 residues. CDR1 SGHAT and CDR2 FQNNGV come from the germline V gene.

With respect to this clonotype: Germline is not matched at one junction end, which may reflect a read error. The chain is built from TRBV6-5 and TRBJ1-6; D unresolved. The CDR3 loop spans 17 amino acids. In germline, CDR1 is MNHEY, CDR2 SVGAGI. CDR3 amino acids: CASSHPPGGTYNSPLHF. The CDR3 DNA sequence: TGTGCCAGCAGCCACCCCCCCGGCGGCACCTATAATTCACCCCTCCACTTC.

The V gene is TRBV28, the J gene TRBJ2-7; maybe TRBD2 (5 bases). V gave up 6 bases and J gave up 0 bases, with 9 bases separating them. The CDR3 has 13 amino acids. Germline V gene lookup returns CDR1 MDHEN and CDR2 SYDVKM. The CDR3 sequence is CASRSGSSYEQYF. The CDR3 DNA is TGTGCCAGCAGGTCGGGGAGCTCCTACGAGCAGTACTTC.

J is TRBJ2-4 and V is TRBV7-2, with 8 positions matching TRBD2. With 8 bases clipped from V and 13 bases from J, the junction kept 16 bases outside the gene matches. Germline V lookup: CDR1 SGHTA, CDR2 FQGNSA. The CDR3 has 14 amino acids. CDR3: CASDPGGGYNEQYF. DNA for the CDR3: TGTGCCAGCGATCCGGGGGGGGGCTACAATGAGCAGTACTTC.

This clonotype was seen more than once but under ten times. This CDR3 is missing its conserved last phenylalanine or tryptophan, likely due to a read error. Because the CDR3's place on the DNA is in doubt, the DNA is left out and the CDR3 is given as listed by TCRdb. The J gene is TRBJ2-1, the V gene TRBV24-1; TRBD1 is taken as the D call from the table, unchecked against the DNA. The CDR3 spans 17 residues, counting both ends. The germline CDR1 and CDR2 sequences are KGHDR and SFDVKD. The CDR3 spells CATSDPSTGDYGYTFGS.

This clonotype was detected only once. The chain couples TRBV27 to TRBJ1-2; TRBD1 is a possible D gene (6 bases). The V gene lost 5 bases and the J gene lost 3 bases, with 10 bases spanning the gap. This CDR3 contains 13 residues. The germline gives CDR1 MNHEY, CDR2 SMNVEV (reference sequence). The CDR3 protein is CASSDQGYYGYTF. Here the CDR3 DNA reads TGTGCCAGCAGTGACCAGGGGTACTATGGCTACACCTTC.